The 17 T cell receptor beta chains presented below share a single source sample, sequenced in a study of shared clonotypes between healthy human individuals. The data were produced by immunoSEQ multiplex PCR, yet TCRdb's version contains in-frame clones alone and is incomplete. The sample yields approximately 1,000,000 clones, 70% to 80% seen once. The sequenced sample consisted of memory CD4+ T cells from PBMCs. Subset indicated: CD45RA-negative fraction. Source of these receptors: a man aged 18 to 35 in good health. Some clones in this sample may be carry-over from other donors' samples.

This chain connects TRBV2 to TRBJ1-2; no clear D gene. CDR3 length: 15 amino acids. CDR1 is SNHLY, CDR2 FYNNEI, per germline. Trimming removed 6 bases from V and 4 bases from J, with 18 bases in between. The CDR3 nucleotides are TGTGCCAGCAGCCGCCTAAGGGAACAGACCTATGGCTACACCTTC. Protein product: CASSRLREQTYGYTF.

J is TRBJ2-7 and V is TRBV19; 11 bases are a match to TRBD1. This CDR3 spans 14 amino acids. With V trimmed by 5 bases and J by 9 bases, 9 bases remained unmatched. Germline loops: CDR1 LNHDA, CDR2 SQIVND (reference sequence). The CDR3 DNA follows: TGTGCCAGTAGTTCCGGGACAGGGGGTATGGTGCAGTACTTC. It translates to CASSSGTGGMVQYF. Drawing the rest from reference TRBV19 and TRBJ2-7, the complete variable domain is DGGITQSPKYLFRKEGQNVTLSCEQNLNHDAMYWYRQDPGQGLRLIYYSQIVNDFQKGDIAEGYSVSREKKESFPLTVTSAQKNPTAFYLCASSSGTGGMVQYFGPGTRLTVT.

The chain combines TRBV27 with TRBJ1-5; a weak D match, TRBD1 (6 bases). The CDR3 runs to 16 residues. The germline V gene has CDR1 MNHEY and CDR2 SMNVEV (reference sequence). Deletions cut 6 bases from V and 2 bases from J, with 17 bases between. CDR3 bases: TGTGCCAGCAGACCTACAGGGATCGGGGGCAATCAGCCCCAGCATTTT. Its translation is CASRPTGIGGNQPQHF.

The V gene is TRBV7-9, the J gene TRBJ2-5, with D tentatively TRBD2 (5 bases). Trimming took off 4 bases at V and 10 bases at J, with 19 bases between the two ends. The CDR3 sequence is 14 residues long. CDR1 and CDR2 from the germline V gene are SEHNR and FQNEAQ (reference sequence). CDR3 DNA: TGTGCCAGCAGCTCGGGGTCCAGCGCCTCGATCCAGTACTTC. Its protein is CASSSGSSASIQYF.

The V call is TRBV9, the J call TRBJ1-2, with unresolved D. This CDR3 has 12 residues. V was trimmed by 2 bases and J by 5 bases, leaving 7 bases between them. The germline CDR1 and CDR2 sequences are SGDLS and YYNGEE. The CDR3 coding sequence is TGTGCCAGCAGCGTGGGTCAGTATGGCTACACCTTC. Amino acid sequence: CASSVGQYGYTF.

V is TRBV4-1 and J is TRBJ1-4, with D possibly being TRBD1 (5 bases). V lost 7 bases and J lost 1, with 13 bases in between. Germline CDR1 and CDR2: MGHRA and YSYEKL. CDR3 length: 15 amino acids. The CDR3, as DNA: TGCGCCAGCACCGGTAGGAGGGGAACTAATGAAAAACTGTTTTTT. Protein: CASTGRRGTNEKLFF.

This clone is a singleton in its sample. The chain couples TRBV19 to TRBJ2-1, with 8 nucleotides matching TRBD2. Germline CDR1 is LNHDA and CDR2 is SQIVND (reference sequence). CDR3 length equals 17 residues. The J segment lost 8 bases and the V segment lost 0 bases, leaving 12 bases of the junction unmatched. CDR3 residues: CASSIDPRVAGIDEQFF. Written as DNA, the CDR3 is TGTGCCAGTAGTATAGATCCTAGAGTAGCGGGAATCGATGAGCAGTTCTTC.

This rearrangement joins TRBV7-2 to TRBJ1-5; tentative D call: TRBD1 (5 bases). Germline CDR1 is SGHTA and CDR2 is FQGNSA. V gave up 5 bases and J gave up 9 bases, with 17 bases separating them. This CDR3 spans 14 amino acids. The CDR3 region is CASSLGGSPRPQHF. Written as DNA, the CDR3 is TGTGCCAGCAGCCTGGGGGGGTCCCCTCGGCCCCAGCATTTT. The complete variable domain, with remaining parts taken from reference TRBV7-2 and TRBJ1-5, reads GAGVSQSPSNKVTEKGKDVELRCDPISGHTALYWYRQSLGQGLEFLIYFQGNSAPDKSGLPSDRFSAERTGGSVSTLTIQRTQQEDSAVYLCASSLGGSPRPQHFGDGTRLSIL.

The rearrangement links TRBV5-1 to TRBJ2-3; 7 bases fit TRBD2. V shed 0 bases, J shed 0 bases, and the junction held 13 bases outside the gene matches. Germline CDR1 and CDR2: SGHRS and YFSETQ. The CDR3 contains 19 residues. DNA of the CDR3: TGCGCCAGCAGCTTGGACCGCCGACAGCGGGGAACCAGCACAGATACGCAGTATTTT. It encodes CASSLDRRQRGTSTDTQYF.

This clone was counted between two and nine times. The chain joins TRBV4-3 to TRBJ2-7; 11 bases are a match to TRBD1. The V segment lost 4 bases and the J segment 3 bases; nucleotides outside the gene matches: 8. The CDR3 contains 16 residues. Germline V gene lookup returns CDR1 LGHNA and CDR2 YSLEER. The CDR3 DNA is TGCGCCAGCAGCCGGAATACGGGACAGGGGGGCTACGAGCAGTACTTC. This encodes CASSRNTGQGGYEQYF.

The chain carries TRBV4-3 and TRBJ2-3; 7 nucleotides agree with TRBD2. Trimming removed 0 bases from V and 6 bases from J; junction bases left unmatched: 12. The CDR3 is 17 amino acids. Germline V gene sequence: CDR1 LGHNA, CDR2 YSLEER. The CDR3: CASSQEWGGRRGDTQYF. DNA of the CDR3: TGCGCCAGCAGCCAAGAGTGGGGAGGGCGCCGGGGGGATACGCAGTATTTT.

This sequence joins TRBV30 and TRBJ1-6; D is unresolved. CDR1 GTSNPN and CDR2 SVGIG come from the germline V gene (reference sequence). V lost 4 bases and J lost 0, with 13 bases in between. The CDR3 totals 16 residues. CDR3 residues: CAWKGLRSSYNSPLHF. The CDR3 nucleotides read TGTGCCTGGAAGGGTCTGAGGAGCTCCTATAATTCACCCCTCCACTTT.

V and J are TRBV28 and TRBJ2-7, with no clear D. The V end was cut by 5 bases, the J end by 7 bases, with 21 bases between. The germline gives CDR1 MDHEN, CDR2 SYDVKM. The CDR3 spans 15 residues. CDR3 nucleotides: TGTGCCAGCAGTCGAACCCCTCTTTTGTTGCCGGAGCAGTACTTC. Protein: CASSRTPLLLPEQYF.

This chain connects TRBV6-6 to TRBJ1-2; D uncertain. The CDR3 contains 14 residues. The germline V and J ends were trimmed by 1 base and 2 bases, with 8 bases remaining between them. Germline CDR1 and CDR2: MNHNY and SVGAGI (reference sequence). In DNA form, the CDR3 reads TGTGCCAGCAGTTACTTCCCCAAGAACTATGGCTACACCTTC. Its translation: CASSYFPKNYGYTF.

The chain uses TRBV25-1 and TRBJ2-1, with D tentatively TRBD1 (5 bases). Germline-derived CDR1 and CDR2 are MGHDK and SYGVNS. Trimming took 1 base from V and 5 from J, leaving 18 bases between them. The CDR3 extends over 17 amino acids. In DNA, the CDR3 is TGTGCCAGCAGTGAATTAACTGGCAGGGCCCCCCACAATGAGCAGTTCTTC. The encoded protein is CASSELTGRAPHNEQFF.

This clone was recorded a few times. Other DNA sequences in the sample encode the same CDR3. V usage is TRBV6-1 and J usage is TRBJ1-1, with a possible D match to TRBD1 (6 bases). V was cut by 2 bases and J by 5 bases, with 9 bases left in between. This CDR3 has 13 amino acids. Germline-derived CDR1 and CDR2 are MNHNS and SASEGT. CDR3: CASSEQGGTEAFF. The CDR3 DNA sequence: TGTGCCAGCAGTGAACAAGGGGGGACTGAAGCTTTCTTT.

The chain is built from TRBV28 and TRBJ2-3; D gene uncertain. From germline, CDR1 is MDHEN and CDR2 SYDVKM. This CDR3 comprises 12 residues. V lost 5 bases and J 8 bases, leaving 11 bases between the germline ends. The DNA for the CDR3 is TGTGCCAGCAGTGCCGCCTCGGGTACGCAGTATTTT. It translates to CASSAASGTQYF.